The next 15 T cell receptor beta chains were all read from a single sample in a study of control samples from healthy donors and cancer patients (dated by TCRdb to about 2020). The library was generated by the immunoSEQ multiplex PCR assay. As stored in TCRdb, this immuneACCESS dataset retains in-frame rearrangements with V and J assigned. A fraction of the clones does not appear; measured against another copy, unresolved V genes explain less than half of the discrepancy, and the remainder lacks a known reason. Here the sample has roughly 130,000 clones; 75% to 95% occur a single time. Roughly 8.7% of the sample lies in the top ten. The sample consisted of blood. These receptors were collected from a man aged 18 to 29 in good health.

Concerning this clone itself: The sample has other DNA sequences that encode this CDR3 too. The J gene is TRBJ2-6, the V gene TRBV10-3; 7 bases are a match to TRBD1. The length of the CDR3 is 16 residues. Trimming cost V 7 bases and J 1 base; bases outside gene matches: 7. The V gene's germline CDR1 is ENHRY and CDR2 SYGVKD. DNA of the CDR3: TGTGCCATCACTGGGACAGCTCCTTCTGGGGCCAACGTCCTGACTTTC. It specifies CAITGTAPSGANVLTF.

This clone was picked up one time. This chain uses TRBV12-3 or TRBV12-4 with TRBJ2-3; no firm D call. Trimming took off 1 base at V and 8 bases at J, with 7 bases between the two ends. This CDR3 region has 12 residues. The CDR3 is CASSLGIFTQYF. The CDR3, as DNA: TGTGCCAGCAGTTTAGGGATCTTTACGCAGTATTTT.

The chain uses TRBV27 and TRBJ1-4; 7 bases line up with TRBD1. V shed 6 bases and J 9 bases; nucleotides not matched to a gene: 10. There are 14 residues in the CDR3. Germline V CDR1 and CDR2: MNHEY, SMNVEV (reference sequence). The chain's CDR3 is CASRAGTAMKKLFF. The CDR3 coding sequence is TGTGCCAGCAGAGCCGGGACAGCTATGAAAAAACTGTTTTTT. Combining the CDR3 with reference TRBV27 and TRBJ1-4 gives the whole variable domain EAQVTQNPRYLITVTGKKLTVTCSQNMNHEYMSWYRQDPGLGLRQIYYSMNVEVTDKGDVPEGYKVSRKEKRNFPLILESPSPNQTSLYFCASRAGTAMKKLFFGSGTQLSVL.

The chain recombines TRBV29-1 with TRBJ1-4; D is perhaps TRBD1 (5 bases). Germline-derived CDR1 and CDR2 are SQVTM and ANQGSEA. This CDR3 comprises 15 residues. V lost 7 bases and J 0 bases, leaving 15 bases between the germline ends. Written as DNA, the CDR3 is TGCAGCGCCCAGGAATCGACAGCAACTAATGAAAAACTGTTTTTT. Translating it yields CSAQESTATNEKLFF.

Worth noting for this clone: The junction does not match germline at one end; this may be a read error. J is TRBJ2-1 and V is TRBV6-1; D unresolved. Germline-derived CDR1 and CDR2 are MNHNS and SASEGT. CDR3 length equals 14 residues. This chain's CDR3 is CASIERLFYNEQFF. The CDR3 coding sequence is TGTGCCAGCATTGAACGGCTATTTTACAATGAGCAGTTCTTC.

The chain has TRBV18 and TRBJ1-2; TRBD1 aligns across 8 bases. Germline CDR1 reads KGHSH; CDR2 reads LQKENI. V lost 3 bases, J lost 4 bases, and 10 bases stayed unmatched. The CDR3 extends over 16 amino acids. CDR3 DNA sequence: TGTGCCAGCTCACCTAATCCACAGGGGGTCAGCTATGGCTACACCTTC. As protein: CASSPNPQGVSYGYTF.

J is TRBJ2-1 and V is TRBV7-9; 7 bases align to TRBD1. The CDR3 is made up of 14 amino acids. The germline CDR1 and CDR2 sequences are SEHNR and FQNEAQ (reference sequence). The J segment lost 5 bases and the V segment lost 5 bases, leaving 6 bases of the junction unmatched. CDR3 region: CASSLPQGNNEQFF. CDR3 sequence (DNA): TGTGCCAGCAGCCTCCCACAGGGGAACAATGAGCAGTTCTTC. Based on the CDR3 plus reference TRBV7-9 and TRBJ2-1, the full variable domain is DTGVSQNPRHKITKRGQNVTFRCDPISEHNRLYWYRQTLGQGPEFLTYFQNEAQLEKSRLLSDRFSAERPKGSFSTLEIQRTEQGDSAMYLCASSLPQGNNEQFFGPGTRLTVL.

The V call is TRBV5-6, the J call TRBJ2-1; D is unresolved. CDR3 size: 11 residues. V shed 0 bases and J shed 7 bases, with 2 bases lying between them. Germline CDR1 is SGHDT and CDR2 is YYEEEE. The CDR3 sequence: CASSLGNEQFF. The DNA for the CDR3 is TGTGCCAGCAGCTTGGGTAATGAGCAGTTCTTC. Complete variable domain (other parts from reference TRBV5-6 and TRBJ2-1): DAGVTQSPTHLIKTRGQQVTLRCSPKSGHDTVSWYQQALGQGPQFIFQYYEEEERQRGNFPDRFSGHQFPNYSSELNVNALLLGDSALYLCASSLGNEQFFGPGTRLTVL.

This clone appeared a few times. The V and J genes are TRBV10-3 and TRBJ1-3; weak D call: TRBD1 (5 bases). Germline CDR1 ENHRY, CDR2 SYGVKD. Trimming cost V 6 bases and J 3 bases, with 15 bases left between them. The CDR3 loop spans 15 amino acids. For the CDR3, the DNA is TGTGCCATCAGCGGCGACAGTTGGAATGGAAACACCATATATTTT. This translates into CAISGDSWNGNTIYF.

The CDR3 region is CASSEVTDEDEKLFF. Here the CDR3 DNA reads TGTGCCAGCAGTGAAGTGACGGACGAGGATGAAAAACTGTTTTTT. This chain links TRBV6-1 with TRBJ1-4; D is uncertain. The germline gives CDR1 MNHNS, CDR2 SASEGT. CDR3 length equals 15 residues. With 1 base removed from V and 6 bases from J, the gap between germline ends came to 12 bases.

The rearrangement uses TRBV7-2 and TRBJ2-5; a weak D match, TRBD2 (5 bases). Germline V lookup: CDR1 SGHTA, CDR2 FQGNSA. V was cut by 2 bases and J by 5 bases, with 15 bases left in between. The CDR3 totals 15 residues. CDR3 sequence reads: CASSLYVEDRETQYF. The CDR3 DNA is TGTGCCAGCAGCTTATACGTGGAGGACCGGGAGACCCAGTACTTC.

V gene TRBV27 combines with J gene TRBJ1-1; 9 bases are a match to TRBD1. CDR1 MNHEY and CDR2 SMNVEV come from the germline V gene (reference sequence). This CDR3 region has 16 residues. The ends lost 4 bases at V and 1 base at J; junction bases unmatched: 7. The CDR3 here is CASSSGQGLWNTEAFF. CDR3 DNA sequence: TGTGCCAGCAGTTCGGGACAGGGTTTATGGAACACTGAAGCTTTCTTT.

The chain carries TRBV2 and TRBJ1-2; TRBD1 matches 8 bases. The junction had 4 bases not matched to a gene; V was cut back by 10 bases and J by 3 bases. The V gene's germline CDR1 is SNHLY and CDR2 FYNNEI. CDR3 size: 12 residues. CDR3 residues: CATQQGDYGYTF. As DNA, the CDR3 is TGTGCCACTCAACAGGGGGACTATGGCTACACCTTC.

V usage is TRBV19 and J usage is TRBJ2-2; D is perhaps TRBD2 (6 bases). This CDR3 is built from 13 residues. V was pared by 5 bases and J by 4 bases, with 8 bases between. CDR1 is LNHDA, CDR2 SQIVND, per germline (reference sequence). As DNA, the CDR3 is TGTGCCAGTAGTTGGGGGGTCACCGGGGAGCTGTTTTTT. Amino acids: CASSWGVTGELFF.

This chain joins TRBV6-1 and TRBJ1-2; the D is unclear. The length of the CDR3 is 14 residues. The germline V gene encodes CDR1 MNHNS and CDR2 SASEGT. Trimming pared 2 bases from V and 7 bases from J, leaving 14 bases between. The chain's CDR3 is CASSESGRGPGYTF. The CDR3 region has the DNA TGTGCCAGCAGTGAATCGGGTCGCGGGCCTGGCTACACCTTC.